Below are 24 T cell receptor beta chains sequenced from a single sample in a study of blood T cell repertoires in COVID-19 (dated by TCRdb to the early 2020s). Receptor amplification or capture employed the immunoSEQ multiplex PCR assay. TCRdb retrieved this table from immuneACCESS and kept in-frame rearrangements only. Not all clones are present; in checked studies, unresolved V genes account for under half, and no reason is known for the remainder. Recorded for this sample are some 220,000 clones; 65% to 90% of them occurred a single time. The top ten clones comprise 4% to 6% of the sample. The sequenced material came from peripheral blood. The receptor set was obtained from a man aged 45-60 years with COVID-19, enrolled during active disease.

This clone appeared a single time. The V gene is TRBV18, the J gene TRBJ2-6; 12 bases are a match to TRBD1. Germline V gene lookup returns CDR1 KGHSH and CDR2 LQKENI. The CDR3 extends over 19 amino acids. The ends lost 3 bases at V and 4 bases at J; junction bases unmatched: 10. This CDR3 is CASSPPPGQGAWGANVLTF. CDR3 DNA sequence: TGTGCCAGCTCACCCCCCCCGGGACAGGGGGCGTGGGGGGCCAACGTCCTGACTTTC.

The table lists this clone with a count of one. The chain carries TRBV30 and TRBJ1-3; TRBD1 agrees at 8 bases. This CDR3 has 15 amino acids. From germline, CDR1 is GTSNPN and CDR2 SVGIG (reference sequence). Trimming took 2 bases from V and 3 from J; bases not matched to a gene: 6. CDR3 in DNA: TGTGCCTGGAGTTTAGACAGGGGAGGTGGAAACACCATATATTTT. Its translation is CAWSLDRGGGNTIYF.

V is TRBV15 and J is TRBJ2-7; 7 bases line up with TRBD2. Germline trimming cut 0 bases from V and 2 bases from J; bases unmatched to any gene: 7. CDR3 length: 16 amino acids. Germline CDR1 is LNHNV and CDR2 is YYDKDF (reference sequence). The CDR3 region has the DNA TGTGCCACCAGCAGAGATTTGGGAGGGTATGCCTACGAGCAGTACTTC. Residues: CATSRDLGGYAYEQYF.

The rearrangement links TRBV11-2 to TRBJ1-1; D is undetermined. Germline CDR1 SGHAT, CDR2 FQNNGV. V lost 3 bases, J lost 0 bases, and 5 bases lay in between. The CDR3 contains 13 residues. The DNA of the CDR3 is TGTGCCAGCAGCTTTCAGATGAACACTGAAGCTTTCTTT. It encodes CASSFQMNTEAFF.

J is TRBJ1-1 and V is TRBV5-6; a weak D match, TRBD1 (5 bases). The CDR3 is 16 amino acids. Trimming removed 2 bases at V and 5 bases at J, with 19 bases between. Germline lookup yields CDR1 SGHDT and CDR2 YYEEEE. CDR3 nucleotide sequence: TGTGCCAGCAGCTTCCGGGACGCGGGGTCGTGGACTGAAGCTTTCTTT. Its protein product is CASSFRDAGSWTEAFF.

This clone was detected a few times. The chain couples TRBV10-3 to TRBJ1-6; the match to TRBD1 covers 9 bases. The ends lost 0 bases at V and 5 bases at J; junction bases unmatched: 8. The CDR3 length is 18 residues. Germline CDR1 ENHRY, CDR2 SYGVKD. The CDR3 loop is CAISESSPGQGNNSPLHF. The CDR3 nucleotides are TGTGCCATCAGTGAGTCTTCACCGGGACAGGGAAATAATTCACCCCTCCACTTT.

This clone was recorded a few times. CDR3 loop: CAWRGQGANEQYF. DNA for the CDR3: TGTGCCTGGAGGGGACAGGGGGCTAATGAGCAGTACTTC. The rearrangement joins TRBV30 to TRBJ2-7, with 12 bases lining up with TRBD1. J was trimmed by 7 bases and V by 3 bases; bases with no gene match: 4. Germline V CDR1 and CDR2: GTSNPN, SVGIG (reference sequence). The CDR3 runs 13 residues.

This sequence joins TRBV9 and TRBJ2-6; 7 nucleotides line up with TRBD1. Trimming at V came to 2 bases and at J to 0 bases, leaving 5 bases not matched to a gene. CDR3 length: 17 amino acids. CDR1 is SGDLS, CDR2 YYNGEE, per germline. CDR3 sequence reads: CASSVGQVRSGANVLTF. CDR3 in DNA: TGTGCCAGCAGCGTCGGACAGGTTCGCTCTGGGGCCAACGTCCTGACTTTC. Filled out from reference TRBV9 and TRBJ2-6, the complete variable domain reads DSGVTQTPKHLITATGQRVTLRCSPRSGDLSVYWYQQSLDQGLQFLIQYYNGEERAKGNILERFSAQQFPDLHSELNLSSLELGDSALYFCASSVGQVRSGANVLTFGAGSRLTVL.

The V gene is TRBV7-8, the J gene TRBJ1-2; no firm D call. V gave up 5 bases and J gave up 0 bases, with 7 bases separating them. Germline V gene data show CDR1 as SGHVS and CDR2 as FQNEAQ. The CDR3 spans 13 residues. The CDR3 spells CASSRQANYGYTF. CDR3 bases: TGTGCCAGCAGCCGTCAGGCTAACTATGGCTACACCTTC.

The CDR3 region is CASSLTGNEQFF. As DNA, the CDR3 is TGTGCCAGCAGTTTAACAGGTAATGAGCAGTTCTTC. The V call is TRBV28, the J call TRBJ2-1; maybe TRBD1 (5 bases). V was cut by 2 bases and J by 7 bases, with 6 bases left in between. This CDR3 is 12 amino acids long. CDR1 MDHEN and CDR2 SYDVKM come from the germline V gene.

The rearrangement links TRBV9 to TRBJ2-1, with TRBD1 identical over 7 bases. Trimming took 3 bases from V and 4 from J; bases not matched to a gene: 7. The CDR3 extends over 15 amino acids. Germline CDR1 SGDLS, CDR2 YYNGEE. The CDR3 loop is CASSGTGVPYNEQFF. CDR3 DNA sequence: TGTGCCAGCAGCGGAACAGGGGTCCCATACAATGAGCAGTTCTTC.

V usage is TRBV3-1 (or the pseudogene TRBV3-2) and J usage is TRBJ2-5, with 7 bases matching TRBD2. This CDR3 is 14 amino acids long. CDR1 and CDR2 (germline): LGHDT, YNNKEL (reference sequence). Trimming removed 4 bases from V and 5 bases from J; junction bases left unmatched: 7. The CDR3 is CASSPSGAGETQYF. The CDR3 coding sequence is TGTGCCAGCAGCCCGAGCGGGGCCGGGGAGACCCAGTACTTC.

J is TRBJ1-1 and V is TRBV7-3, with TRBD1 identical over 9 bases. Germline loops: CDR1 SGHTA, CDR2 FQGTGA. This CDR3 has 15 residues. J gave up 3 bases and V 5 bases, and 7 bases lay outside the gene matches. The DNA for the CDR3 is TGTGCCAGCAGCCCGGGGACAGGGTGGGACACTGAAGCTTTCTTT. It translates to CASSPGTGWDTEAFF. Full variable domain (outside the CDR3, taken from reference TRBV7-3 and TRBJ1-1): GAGVSQTPSNKVTEKGKYVELRCDPISGHTALYWYRQSLGQGPEFLIYFQGTGAADDSGLPNDRFFAVRPEGSVSTLKIQRTERGDSAVYLCASSPGTGWDTEAFFGQGTRLTVV.

The CDR3, as DNA: TGTGCCAGCAGTGTCCGGGACTCACTGAGCTCCTATAATTCACCCCTCCACTTT. It codes for CASSVRDSLSSYNSPLHF. The chain couples TRBV2 to TRBJ1-6, with D possibly being TRBD1 (5 bases). The V gene lost 4 bases and the J gene lost 0 bases, with 16 bases spanning the gap. This CDR3 contains 18 residues. Germline assignment: CDR1 SNHLY and CDR2 FYNNEI. Full variable domain (rest looked up from reference TRBV2 and TRBJ1-6): EPEVTQTPSHQVTQMGQEVILRCVPISNHLYFYWYRQILGQKVEFLVSFYNNEISEKSEIFDDQFSVERPDGSNFTLKIRSTKLEDSAMYFCASSVRDSLSSYNSPLHFGNGTRLTVT.

The chain combines TRBV4-3 with TRBJ2-1; the D gene is possibly TRBD1 (5 bases). V was trimmed by 0 bases and J by 4 bases, leaving 10 bases between them. The CDR3 extends over 15 amino acids. The germline V gene has CDR1 LGHNA and CDR2 YSLEER. The CDR3: CASSQDRDSYNEQFF. The CDR3 region has the DNA TGCGCCAGCAGCCAAGATCGTGACAGTTACAATGAGCAGTTCTTC.

This clone was observed a few times. This chain joins TRBV7-8 and TRBJ2-5; TRBD2 aligns across 8 bases. Germline CDR1 reads SGHVS; CDR2 reads FQNEAQ. V trimming: 2 bases; J trimming: 6 bases; junction bases outside the gene matches: 17. CDR3 length: 18 residues. The CDR3 is CASSLRLAVAGGGKTQYF. Written as DNA, the CDR3 is TGTGCCAGCAGCTTACGGTTGGCAGTCGCGGGGGGTGGGAAGACCCAGTACTTC.

The gene calls are TRBV6-1 and TRBJ1-2, with TRBD1 matching over 7 bases. This CDR3 contains 14 residues. CDR1 is MNHNS, CDR2 SASEGT, per germline. The ends lost 4 bases at V and 7 bases at J; junction bases unmatched: 9. The CDR3 region has the DNA TGTGCCAGCAGTGCCGAGACAGGGAGTGGTGGCTACACCTTC. Residues: CASSAETGSGGYTF.

The V gene is TRBV2, the J gene TRBJ2-5; TRBD2 might be the D (5 bases). The V end lost 4 bases, the J end lost 5 bases, and 14 bases lay between the germline ends. The CDR3 covers 14 residues. The V gene's germline CDR1 is SNHLY and CDR2 FYNNEI. The CDR3 nucleotides are TGTGCCAGCAGTGCGGGTCAGCCGGGGGAGACCCAGTACTTC. Protein product: CASSAGQPGETQYF.

In its sample, this clone was seen a few times. The rearrangement joins TRBV6-6 to TRBJ2-2; TRBD2 is a possible D gene (5 bases). This CDR3 comprises 14 residues. The germline gives CDR1 MNHNY, CDR2 SVGAGI (reference sequence). V was clipped by 5 bases and J by 1 base, with 8 bases between them. The CDR3 region is CASSPSGNTGELFF. The CDR3 region has the DNA TGTGCCAGCAGTCCAAGCGGGAACACCGGGGAGCTGTTTTTT.

This chain connects TRBV5-1 to TRBJ1-3; possibly TRBD1 for D (5 bases). The germline gives CDR1 SGHRS, CDR2 YFSETQ. CDR3 length: 16 residues. Trimming took off 3 bases at V and 1 base at J, with 14 bases between the two ends. Here the CDR3 DNA reads TGCGCCAGCAGCTCTGGTCAGGGCAAATCTGGAAACACCATATATTTT. Translation: CASSSGQGKSGNTIYF.

CDR3: CASSSGDFNQPQHF. The CDR3 nucleotides read TGTGCCAGCAGCTCCGGGGACTTCAATCAGCCCCAGCATTTT. This chain connects TRBV3-1 (or the pseudogene TRBV3-2) to TRBJ1-5; D perhaps matches TRBD1 (5 bases). The germline CDR1 and CDR2 sequences are LGHDT and YNNKEL (reference sequence). Trimming shortened V by 5 bases and J by 3 bases, and 11 bases separated the two germline ends. This CDR3 has 14 residues.

The rearrangement links TRBV3-1 (or the pseudogene TRBV3-2) to TRBJ1-6; D is uncertain. V dropped 4 bases and J dropped 12 bases, with 13 bases sitting between them. There are 13 residues in the CDR3. Germline V gives CDR1 LGHDT, CDR2 YNNKEL (reference sequence). In DNA, the CDR3 is TGTGCCAGCAGCCCAAACGAGGCCGTACCCCTCCACTTT. This gives the protein CASSPNEAVPLHF.

The chain uses TRBV28 and TRBJ1-2; maybe TRBD1 (5 bases). The CDR3 totals 16 residues. The V end was cut by 5 bases, the J end by 2 bases, with 18 bases between. The germline CDR1 and CDR2 sequences are MDHEN and SYDVKM. CDR3 nucleotides: TGTGCCAGCAGTCCGGACACGGATACCCTAAACTATGGCTACACCTTC. Translated, it gives CASSPDTDTLNYGYTF.

This chain links TRBV2 with TRBJ1-6; TRBD1 is a possible D gene (6 bases). The CDR3 runs 15 residues. V dropped 2 bases and J dropped 13 bases, with 18 bases sitting between them. Germline CDR1 reads SNHLY; CDR2 reads FYNNEI. The DNA of the CDR3 is TGTGCCAGCAGTGAAACAGGGTTAGGGACATTCCCCCTCCACTTT. Protein: CASSETGLGTFPLHF.